The clone carrying this T cell receptor (beta chain) was picked up many times. No antigen is known for it. The data were obtained in a study of T cells in Graves' hyperthyroidism and ophthalmopathy. Study-level results: Most expanded thyroid clonotypes above 0.001 recurred in blood.

There were TCR beta CDR3 regions amplified from RNA transcripts. HTBI primers drove first-round RT-PCR of the TCR CDR3. TCRdb re-analysed the multiplex PCR reads in MiXCR, keeping a single row per CDR3 protein. The sample includes 390,000 or so distinct CDR3 sequences, roughly 15% seen only once; the top ten take roughly 13%. Germline values: CDR1 SGHDN, CDR2 FVKESK. V dropped 3 bases and J dropped 3 bases, with 5 bases sitting between them. The CDR3 extends over 12 amino acids. V is TRBV14 and J is TRBJ2-5, with no clear D. The TCR originated in a man younger than 30 with Graves' ophthalmopathy. Input material: blood. In DNA, the CDR3 is TGTGCCAGCAGCCAGCCCAAAGAGACCCAGTACTTC. It encodes CASSQPKETQYF. Full variable domain (remainder filled in from reference TRBV14 and TRBJ2-5): EAGVTQFPSHSVIEKGQTVTLRCDPISGHDNLYWYRRVMGKEIKFLLHFVKESKQDESGMPNNRFLAERTGGTYSTLKVQPAELEDSGVYFCASSQPKETQYFGPGTRLLVL.